This TCR beta chain derives from a study of immune evolution from preneoplasia to lung adenocarcinoma. Study results and limitations: Clonality was highest in normal lung, lower in later-stage lesions apparently. Top clone share appeared to fall from AAH through AIS, MIA, adenocarcinoma.

In the case of this clone: Its target is unknown.

The method was immunoSEQ multiplex PCR; TCRdb's version includes in-frame clones alone and lacks a portion of them. The repertoire has thousands of clones, about four fifths of them found once; the top ten carry approximately 8.5%. CDR1 is MGHRA, CDR2 YSYEKL, per germline. There are 16 residues in the CDR3. V lost 1 base to trimming and J lost 2 bases, with 13 bases between them. Sequencing was carried out using FFPE adjacent normal lung tissue. The source of this sequence is a person aged 65 to 85 with lung adenocarcinoma. The rearrangement links TRBV4-1 to TRBJ2-3, with no clear D. CDR3 residues: CASSQVLGSNTDTQYF. The CDR3, as DNA: TGCGCCAGCAGCCAAGTGTTAGGTTCCAACACAGATACGCAGTATTTT.